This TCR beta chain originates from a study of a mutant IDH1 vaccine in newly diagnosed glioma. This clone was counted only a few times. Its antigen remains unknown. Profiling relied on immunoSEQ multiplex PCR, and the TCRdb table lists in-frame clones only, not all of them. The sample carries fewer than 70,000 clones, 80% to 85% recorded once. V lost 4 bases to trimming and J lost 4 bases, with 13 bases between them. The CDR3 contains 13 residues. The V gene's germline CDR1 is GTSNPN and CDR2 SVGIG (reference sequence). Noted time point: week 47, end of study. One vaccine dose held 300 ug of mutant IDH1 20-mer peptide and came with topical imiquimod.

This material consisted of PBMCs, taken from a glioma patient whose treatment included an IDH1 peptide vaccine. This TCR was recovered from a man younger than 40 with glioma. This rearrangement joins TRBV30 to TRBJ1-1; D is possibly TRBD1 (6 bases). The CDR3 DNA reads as TGTGCCTGGACCTTGGGACAATTCACTGAAGCTTTCTTT. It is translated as CAWTLGQFTEAFF.